This paragraph covers one T cell receptor (beta chain) sequence. These data come from a study of cytomegalovirus exposure and HLA in healthy donors. PCR primers comprised 60 Vbeta and 13 Jbeta primers. Profiling relied on immunoSEQ multiplex PCR, and the TCRdb table lists in-frame clones only, not all of them. The data show 150,000 to 200,000 clones, with less than 90% seen just once and roughly 1.5% held by the top ten. Germline CDR1 and CDR2: SGHTA and FQGTGA. Between the trimmed V and J ends, which lost 6 bases and 2 bases, there was a span of 14 bases. The CDR3 is 16 amino acids. The specimen was PBMCs. The clonotype originates from a middle-aged man in good health and CMV-seronegative. The chain carries TRBV7-3 and TRBJ2-6; D is possibly TRBD2 (7 bases). CDR3: CASRDPGGPGANVLTF. CDR3 sequence (DNA): TGTGCCAGCAGGGACCCCGGGGGGCCTGGGGCCAACGTCCTGACTTTC.